This T cell receptor beta chain appears in the sequencing data of a study of blood T cells in healthy people across ages. The CDR3 length is 19 residues. The V end lost 4 bases, the J end lost 6 bases, and 31 bases lay between the germline ends. Germline loops: CDR1 SEHNR, CDR2 FQNEAQ (reference sequence). About this clonotype: Its cognate antigen is unknown.

For the second PCR, which ran for about 7 to 11 cycles, a sample-barcoded 5' primer and a J-beta primer mix were used. TCRdb redid the calling of the 5' RACE reads with MiXCR, one entry per CDR3 protein. The repertoire includes about 1,000,000 distinct CDR3 sequences, 45% of them detected once, and over 15% sits in the top ten. Findings and limits, study-wide: Researchers judged that diversity estimates from one million T cells fell short of true values. Long-lived donors exceeded aged donors in naive CD4+ cells and diversity.

The source is a woman aged 55-69 years in good health. Sequencing input: blood. V is TRBV7-9 and J is TRBJ2-7, with D possibly matching TRBD2 (6 bases). The chain's CDR3 is CASSSRGANGSLFVGEQYF. The CDR3 bases are TGTGCCAGCAGCTCCCGTGGGGCTAACGGGAGCTTATTTGTCGGCGAGCAGTACTTC. The full variable domain, completed using reference TRBV7-9 and TRBJ2-7, is DTGVSQNPRHKITKRGQNVTFRCDPISEHNRLYWYRQTLGQGPEFLTYFQNEAQLEKSRLLSDRFSAERPKGSFSTLEIQRTEQGDSAMYLCASSSRGANGSLFVGEQYFGPGTRLTVT.